The present T cell receptor beta chain was sequenced within a study of blood T cell repertoires in COVID-19. On the study more broadly: Donors in the United States, Italy and Spain gave samples during acute or convalescent COVID-19. The analysed material was cDNA or gDNA that came from T cells, B-cell-depleted T cells, or PBMCs.

Authors' methods: Amplification from reference gene primers served as the basis for estimated nucleated cell counts. TCRdb's copy holds only in-frame clones and misses some; the assay was immunoSEQ multiplex PCR. V and J calls and clone size are given by that table; D and trimming were obtained from the DNA. The data hold hundreds of thousands of clones, with roughly 83% observed a single time. The CDR3 has 14 residues. Germline V CDR1 and CDR2: SNHLY, FYNNEI. V gave up 3 bases and J gave up 0 bases, with 6 bases separating them. The chain combines TRBV2 with TRBJ1-3; D gene uncertain. Sequencing used peripheral blood. This TCR derives from an elderly man with acute or convalescent COVID-19. The CDR3 reads CASSDASSGNTIYF. The CDR3 nucleotides are TGTGCCAGCAGTGATGCGAGCTCTGGAAACACCATATATTTT.